Each of the 16 T cell receptor beta chains below was sequenced from the same sample in a study of radiation and T cells in renal cell carcinoma. Time point in this sample: blood 4 weeks post-SBRT, at nephrectomy. The treatment here: 15 Gy SBRT to primary tumor, nephrectomy 4 weeks later. Using immunoSEQ multiplex PCR, the repertoire was profiled, and TCRdb retains in-frame clones only, with some absent. The table has 25,000 to 40,000 clones, roughly 80% seen once. Sequencing was performed on blood, taken from a patient whose treatment included radiotherapy and nephrectomy. These receptors all come from a man aged 60-69 years with renal cell carcinoma.

This sequence joins TRBV9 and TRBJ2-7, with 10 bases identical to TRBD2. J was trimmed by 3 bases and V by 0 bases; bases with no gene match: 3. The germline V gene has CDR1 SGDLS and CDR2 YYNGEE. CDR3 length equals 15 residues. CDR3: CASSVASGRVYEQYF. In nucleotides, the CDR3 is TGTGCCAGCAGCGTAGCTAGCGGGAGAGTCTACGAGCAGTACTTC.

The chain uses TRBV2 and TRBJ2-1; no reliable D call. CDR1 is SNHLY and CDR2 is FYNNEI in the germline V gene. The CDR3 contains 12 residues. V was pared by 4 bases and J by 9 bases, with 10 bases between. The CDR3 DNA reads TGTGCCAGCAGTGTATTGAGATCTGAGCAGTTCTTC. It yields the protein CASSVLRSEQFF.

The gene calls are TRBV6-1 and TRBJ2-4; tentatively, D is TRBD1 (6 bases). V gave up 2 bases and J gave up 1 base, with 15 bases separating them. The V gene's germline CDR1 is MNHNS and CDR2 SASEGT. CDR3 length: 17 amino acids. The CDR3 bases are TGTGCCAGCAGTGAATTTCAGGGGCTAGTGGCCAAAAACATTCAGTACTTC. Encoded protein: CASSEFQGLVAKNIQYF.

The chain carries TRBV6-6 and TRBJ1-2, with 9 bases aligning to TRBD1. Trimming removed 7 bases from V and 6 bases from J; junction bases left unmatched: 6. Germline V gene sequence: CDR1 MNHNY, CDR2 SVGAGI (reference sequence). The CDR3 spans 13 residues. The CDR3 DNA reads as TGTGCCAGCATAAGAGACAGGGGGAATGGCTACACCTTC. This sequence encodes CASIRDRGNGYTF.

This clone was found a few times. The chain is built from TRBV5-1 and TRBJ1-2, with D hard to call. Trimming removed 0 bases from V and 3 bases from J, with 9 bases in between. The germline gives CDR1 SGHRS, CDR2 YFSETQ. This CDR3 is 14 amino acids long. The CDR3 region has the DNA TGCGCCAGCAGCTTGGCAGCGGTTCACTATGGCTACACCTTC. This gives the protein CASSLAAVHYGYTF.

The chain employs TRBV30 and TRBJ2-7, with 9 bases matching TRBD1. CDR3 length: 15 amino acids. Losses at the gene ends were 5 bases for V and 3 bases for J; bases not matched to a gene: 11. CDR1 GTSNPN and CDR2 SVGIG come from the germline V gene (reference sequence). CDR3 in amino acids: CAWGLSGTGFYEQYF. The CDR3, as DNA: TGTGCCTGGGGCCTCTCCGGGACAGGGTTCTACGAGCAGTACTTC.

The CDR3 nucleotides are TGTGCCAGTAGTATCCCAGGGTATGTTGGCTACACCTTC. Translating it yields CASSIPGYVGYTF. This chain joins TRBV19 and TRBJ1-2; D perhaps matches TRBD1 (5 bases). The CDR3 is 13 amino acids. Germline assignment: CDR1 LNHDA and CDR2 SQIVND (reference sequence). V lost 3 bases to trimming and J lost 7 bases, with 12 bases between them.

To note about this clone: Germline is not matched at one junction end, which may reflect a read error. The chain links TRBV6-1 to TRBJ2-6; 7 nucleotides line up with TRBD2. Germline V gene sequence: CDR1 MNHNS, CDR2 SASEGT. The CDR3 loop spans 16 amino acids. The CDR3 is CASTEVRGSGANVLTF. The CDR3 region has the DNA TGTGCCAGCACTGAAGTGCGGGGGTCTGGGGCCAACGTCCTGACTTTC.

The CDR3 reads CAWSGQNPSYEQYF. Here the CDR3 DNA reads TGTGCCTGGAGTGGGCAGAATCCCTCCTACGAGCAGTACTTC. The chain is built from TRBV30 and TRBJ2-7; no clear D. CDR3 length: 14 amino acids. Germline CDR1 is GTSNPN and CDR2 is SVGIG (reference sequence). V was clipped by 1 base and J by 0 bases, with 10 bases between them.

This clone was seen many times. The V gene is TRBV4-1, the J gene TRBJ2-7, with TRBD2 identical over 14 bases. Germline assignment: CDR1 MGHRA and CDR2 YSYEKL. The V and J ends lost 4 bases and 2 bases, in that order; junction bases with no gene match: 4. The CDR3 loop spans 16 amino acids. The DNA for the CDR3 is TGCGCCAGCAGCCCACTGACTAGCGGGAGGGCCTACGAGCAGTACTTC. Translation: CASSPLTSGRAYEQYF.

CDR3 in amino acids: CASSLDRASHQPQHF. For the CDR3, the DNA is TGTGCCAGCAGCTTAGACAGGGCAAGCCATCAGCCCCAGCATTTT. The chain combines TRBV7-2 with TRBJ1-5; perhaps TRBD1 as D (6 bases). Germline assignment: CDR1 SGHTA and CDR2 FQGNSA. The CDR3 runs 15 residues. V was cut by 1 base and J by 5 bases, with 12 bases left in between.

The V and J genes are TRBV11-2 and TRBJ2-1, with a tentative D call TRBD2 (6 bases). The CDR3 is made up of 13 amino acids. The V gene's germline CDR1 is SGHAT and CDR2 FQNNGV. V lost 3 bases, J lost 7 bases, and 10 bases lay in between. Written as DNA, the CDR3 is TGTGCCAGCAGCTTGGGTCTAGCGAATGAGCAGTTCTTC. Its protein product is CASSLGLANEQFF.

This chain links TRBV5-1 with TRBJ2-7, with 13 bases that match TRBD2. CDR1 and CDR2 (germline): SGHRS, YFSETQ. This CDR3 has 15 residues. J lost 0 bases, V lost 3 bases, and 0 bases had no gene match. CDR3 loop: CASSWTSGSSYEQYF. CDR3 nucleotide sequence: TGCGCCAGCAGCTGGACTAGCGGGAGCTCCTACGAGCAGTACTTC. The whole variable domain, remainder taken from reference TRBV5-1 and TRBJ2-7, is KAGVTQTPRYLIKTRGQQVTLSCSPISGHRSVSWYQQTPGQGLQFLFEYFSETQRNKGNFPGRFSGRQFSNSRSEMNVSTLELGDSALYLCASSWTSGSSYEQYFGPGTRLTVT.

The chain joins TRBV5-6 to TRBJ2-4; 7 bases are shared with TRBD2. Looked up from germline, CDR1 is SGHDT and CDR2 is YYEEEE. V shed 3 bases and J 7 bases; nucleotides not matched to a gene: 4. This CDR3 has 13 amino acids. The chain's CDR3 is CASSSGGSNIQYF. The CDR3 bases are TGTGCCAGCAGCTCGGGCGGGAGTAACATTCAGTACTTC.

V gene TRBV10-2 combines with J gene TRBJ1-5; D is unclear. CDR1 and CDR2 (germline): WSHSY, SAAADI. The CDR3 loop spans 13 amino acids. Between the trimmed V and J ends, which lost 3 bases and 0 bases, there was a span of 3 bases. CDR3: CASSDNSNQPQHF. The CDR3 DNA reads TGCGCCAGCAGTGATAATAGCAATCAGCCCCAGCATTTT.

The chain has TRBV21-1 and TRBJ1-6; TRBD1, the table's D call, lacks a check against the DNA. TRBV21-1 is a documented pseudogene. The CDR3 has 15 amino acids. The CDR3 is CASSADHRSRSPLHF. In DNA form, the CDR3 reads TGTGCCAGCAGCGCCGACCACAGATCCAGGTCACCCCTCCACTTT.